The text below deals with one T cell receptor beta chain. The antigen is undetermined. This sample was included in a study of identical twins. Study observations and caveats: Out-of-frame alpha sequences common to twins exhibited a surplus of low generation probability.

TCRdb re-analysed the 5' RACE reads in MiXCR, keeping a single row per CDR3 protein. Of roughly 350,000 distinct CDR3 sequences in the sample, 10% to 15% were seen once. Germline-derived CDR1 and CDR2 are SGHAT and FQNNGV. This CDR3 has 18 residues. V lost 5 bases and J lost 4; bases outside the gene matches: 13. Another study also made use of these data, one on yellow fever vaccine responses in identical twins.

The sequencing input was CD8+ T cells sorted from blood. The receptor was derived from a woman aged 18 to 35 in good health. This chain links TRBV11-2 with TRBJ2-5, with 13 bases that match TRBD2. CDR3 nucleotide sequence: TGTGCCAGCAGCACCTGGACTAGCGGGGGACTAGGGGGAGAGACCCAGTACTTC. Its translation: CASSTWTSGGLGGETQYF.